The clone carrying this TCR beta chain has more than one count but fewer than ten. Its antigen remains unknown. The sample originates from a study of cytomegalovirus exposure and HLA in healthy donors. Study-level findings and limits: Association of a missense DCLRE1C variant with TCR beta V- and J-gene trimming was reported in a later analysis. The study carried out a later analysis of TCR beta sequences. It associated around 17,000 of them with specific HLA alleles at a false discovery rate of 0.05.

PCR was performed using 60 Vbeta and 13 Jbeta primers. TCRdb's table, derived via immunoSEQ multiplex PCR, lists solely in-frame clones and lacks some. The data contain tens of thousands of clones, roughly 80% of them seen just once; the ten biggest clones take up 2% to 2.5%. Sequencing used PBMCs. This TCR was recovered from a man aged 35-49 years in good health and CMV-seronegative.

CDR3 DNA sequence: TGCGCCAGCAGCCACGCCGGGACAGGGCACACTGAAGCTTTCTTT. It translates to CASSHAGTGHTEAFF. The V gene is TRBV4-1, the J gene TRBJ1-1; 9 bases line up with TRBD1. Germline CDR1 MGHRA, CDR2 YSYEKL. The CDR3 contains 15 residues. Trimming took 3 bases from V and 3 from J; bases not matched to a gene: 5.